The T cell receptor beta chain described here comes from a study of blood T cell repertoires in COVID-19. About the study: The analysed material was cDNA or gDNA that came from T cells, B-cell-depleted T cells, or PBMCs.

The CDR3 sequence is 15 residues long. V lost 3 bases, J lost 4 bases, and 15 bases lay in between. Germline CDR1 DFQATT, CDR2 SNEGSKA (reference sequence). Repertoires were generated with immunoSEQ multiplex PCR, while TCRdb's copy carries only in-frame clones and drops some. The top ten hold 20% of the sample, which has about 50,000 clones, 70% to 90% seen once. This chain uses TRBV20-1 with TRBJ2-2, with D maybe TRBD2 (7 bases). This sequence originates from a human donor in a cohort sampled during active COVID-19. Sequenced material: peripheral blood. As DNA, the CDR3 is TGCAGTGCTAGTAGGGGGGGCGCGGGCACCGGGGAGCTGTTTTTT. Translating it yields CSASRGGAGTGELFF.